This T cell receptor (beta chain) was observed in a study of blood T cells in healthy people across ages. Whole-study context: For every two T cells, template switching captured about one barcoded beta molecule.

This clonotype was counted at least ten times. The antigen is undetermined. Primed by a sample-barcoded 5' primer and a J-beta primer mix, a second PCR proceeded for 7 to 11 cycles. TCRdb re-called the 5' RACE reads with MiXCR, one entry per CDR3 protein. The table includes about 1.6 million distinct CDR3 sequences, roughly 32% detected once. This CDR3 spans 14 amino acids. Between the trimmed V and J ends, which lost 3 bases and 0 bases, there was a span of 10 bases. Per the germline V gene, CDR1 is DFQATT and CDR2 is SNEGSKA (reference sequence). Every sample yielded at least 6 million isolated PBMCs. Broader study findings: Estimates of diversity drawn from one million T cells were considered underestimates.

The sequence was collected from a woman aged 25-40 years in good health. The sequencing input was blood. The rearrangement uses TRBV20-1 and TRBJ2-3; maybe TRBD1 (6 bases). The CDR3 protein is CSASWQGSTDTQYF. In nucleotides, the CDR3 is TGCAGTGCTAGCTGGCAGGGGAGCACAGATACGCAGTATTTT.